The clone carrying this T cell receptor beta chain was picked up a small number of times. This entry comes from a study of Graves' ophthalmopathy and Graves' hyperthyroidism. Background on the study: Peripheral blood was gathered at first diagnosis, ahead of any treatment whatsoever.

The ends were cut back, 6 bases at V and 0 bases at J, with 11 bases in the middle. The germline gives CDR1 MNHEY, CDR2 SVGEGT. This CDR3 spans 14 amino acids. From RNA, the CDR3 regions of TCR beta chains were amplified and sequenced. An initial RT-PCR round employing HTBI primers preceded a second-round multiplex PCR. TCRdb reprocessed the multiplex PCR reads with MiXCR, giving one entry per CDR3 protein. The repertoire includes about 210,000 distinct CDR3 sequences, 25% to 30% of them detected once, and about 9.3% sits in the top ten. The genes are TRBV6-2 or TRBV6-3 and TRBJ1-1; maybe TRBD1 (5 bases). This receptor was taken from a man in his forties or fifties with Graves' ophthalmopathy. Specimen: peripheral blood. For the CDR3, the DNA is TGTGCCAGCAGCATCGGGACGTTGAACACTGAAGCTTTCTTT. This translates into CASSIGTLNTEAFF.